Listed here are 14 T cell receptor beta chains from one sample, sequenced in a study of CD8 T cells in ankylosing spondylitis. Study results and limitations: In ankylosing spondylitis blood, a motif of roughly eight highly homologous TCR beta variants appeared characteristic.

TCRdb called the 5' RACE reads again in MiXCR, with one record for every CDR3 protein. The data contain around 480,000 distinct CDR3 sequences, roughly 15% of them singletons. The antigens these receptors bind are not known. The source material was blood, either unsorted or a sorted T cell fraction (not recorded which). These receptor sequences come from a male donor with ankylosing spondylitis.

This clonotype was seen a few times. This chain connects TRBV20-1 to TRBJ2-7, with TRBD2 matching 8 bases. V lost 0 bases to trimming and J lost 6 bases; unmatched junction nucleotides: 7. The CDR3 totals 14 residues. CDR1 is DFQATT, CDR2 SNEGSKA, per germline (reference sequence). CDR3 region: CSARDSGLASEQYF. CDR3 in DNA: TGCAGTGCTAGAGATTCCGGACTAGCATCCGAGCAGTACTTC.

V usage is TRBV7-3 and J usage is TRBJ1-6; TRBD1 might be the D (6 bases). This CDR3 comprises 15 residues. With 5 bases removed from V and 7 bases from J, the gap between germline ends came to 15 bases. The V gene's germline CDR1 is SGHTA and CDR2 FQGTGA. CDR3 in amino acids: CASSPGTYENSPLHF. The CDR3 bases are TGTGCCAGCAGCCCCGGGACATACGAGAATTCACCCCTCCACTTT.

In DNA form, the CDR3 reads TGTGCCATTACAGGGGGCCCAACCTACGAGCAGTACTTC. Its protein product is CAITGGPTYEQYF. The chain joins TRBV28 to TRBJ2-7; TRBD1 aligns across 9 bases. The CDR3 runs to 13 residues. V lost 10 bases and J lost 2; bases outside the gene matches: 6. Germline V gene sequence: CDR1 MDHEN, CDR2 SYDVKM.

A few counts support this clonotype. The chain recombines TRBV5-1 with TRBJ1-6; no firm D call. Germline V gene lookup returns CDR1 SGHRS and CDR2 YFSETQ. This CDR3 is 15 amino acids long. Trimming cost V 7 bases and J 5 bases, with 16 bases left between them. This CDR3 reads CASHQAGRNNSPLHF. CDR3 bases: TGCGCCAGCCATCAGGCGGGCAGAAATAATTCACCCCTCCACTTT.

This clonotype occurred a few times. The chain couples TRBV3-1 to TRBJ2-1, with TRBD1 matching over 7 bases. CDR3 size: 12 residues. Per the germline V gene, CDR1 is LGHDT and CDR2 is YNNKEL (reference sequence). Unmatched junction bases numbered 2, after V lost 4 bases and J lost 8 bases. CDR3 sequence: CASSRGGYEQFF. CDR3 bases: TGTGCCAGCAGCCGAGGGGGCTATGAGCAGTTCTTC.

This clonotype was counted between two and nine times. The chain carries TRBV29-1 and TRBJ2-1, with D possibly TRBD2 on 6 matching bases. V dropped 3 bases and J dropped 1 base, with 16 bases sitting between them. This CDR3 spans 16 amino acids. Germline-derived CDR1 and CDR2 are SQVTM and ANQGSEA. In nucleotides, the CDR3 is TGCAGCGTTGAGGGGTCGCAGGCGGGGTCCTACAATGAGCAGTTCTTC. Protein product: CSVEGSQAGSYNEQFF.

The gene calls are TRBV19 and TRBJ1-5, with TRBD1 identical over 7 bases. V shed 6 bases and J 6 bases; nucleotides not matched to a gene: 8. There are 14 residues in the CDR3. Germline CDR1 LNHDA, CDR2 SQIVND (reference sequence). This chain's CDR3 is CASSLTGRAQPQHF. As DNA, the CDR3 is TGTGCCAGTAGCCTGACAGGGCGAGCTCAGCCCCAGCATTTT.

This clonotype was counted ten times or more. The CDR3 sequence is CSVGGQAARSNTGELFF. The CDR3 coding sequence is TGCAGCGTGGGGGGACAGGCCGCACGATCGAACACCGGGGAGCTGTTTTTT. V and J are TRBV29-1 and TRBJ2-2, with 8 bases identical to TRBD1. The CDR3 runs to 17 residues. The germline V gene has CDR1 SQVTM and CDR2 ANQGSEA. J was trimmed by 0 bases and V by 6 bases; bases with no gene match: 12.

The sample holds a few counts of this clonotype. CDR3: CASSLAGGRGNEQFF. CDR3 coding DNA: TGTGCCAGCAGCCTAGCGGGGGGGCGTGGCAATGAGCAGTTCTTC. The rearrangement joins TRBV3-1 to TRBJ2-1; 11 bases fit TRBD2. This CDR3 has 15 residues. Germline V gene data show CDR1 as LGHDT and CDR2 as YNNKEL (reference sequence). V gave up 4 bases and J gave up 6 bases; unmatched junction bases: 5.

This clonotype was detected only a few times. The rearrangement joins TRBV20-1 to TRBJ2-1; D possibly corresponds to TRBD2 (5 bases). There are 16 residues in the CDR3. The V end was cut by 3 bases, the J end by 0 bases, with 15 bases between. Germline CDR1 reads DFQATT; CDR2 reads SNEGSKA (reference sequence). The CDR3 region is CSASPPGWSSYNEQFF. The CDR3 region has the DNA TGCAGTGCTAGTCCCCCGGGGTGGAGCTCCTACAATGAGCAGTTCTTC.

The V and J genes are TRBV20-1 and TRBJ2-5; D is ambiguous. V gave up 3 bases and J gave up 4 bases, with 12 bases separating them. The germline CDR1 and CDR2 sequences are DFQATT and SNEGSKA (reference sequence). CDR3 length: 13 amino acids. The CDR3 sequence: CSASGSGRETQYF. For the CDR3, the DNA is TGCAGTGCTAGTGGGTCAGGTCGAGAGACCCAGTACTTC.

This clonotype showed up just a few times. V gene TRBV20-1 combines with J gene TRBJ2-5; TRBD2 aligns across 8 bases. In germline, CDR1 is DFQATT, CDR2 SNEGSKA (reference sequence). V gave up 2 bases and J gave up 7 bases; unmatched junction bases: 6. The length of the CDR3 is 13 residues. The DNA for the CDR3 is TGCAGTGCTAGAACCGGGACTAGGGGGACCCAGTACTTC. It is translated as CSARTGTRGTQYF.

This clonotype has at least ten counts. The chain links TRBV5-1 to TRBJ1-6; D is unclear. CDR1 is SGHRS, CDR2 YFSETQ, per germline. The germline V and J ends were trimmed by 0 bases and 7 bases, with 5 bases remaining between them. There are 13 residues in the CDR3. The CDR3 DNA is TGCGCCAGCAGCTTGGGTGGGAATTCACCCCTCCACTTT. It codes for CASSLGGNSPLHF.

This clonotype was seen a few times. This chain joins TRBV28 and TRBJ1-6, with D tentatively TRBD1 (6 bases). This CDR3 is built from 13 residues. Germline V gene data show CDR1 as MDHEN and CDR2 as SYDVKM. Trimming took off 2 bases at V and 10 bases at J, with 9 bases between the two ends. For the CDR3, the DNA is TGTGCCAGCAGTTTAAGGGGGGGATCACCCCTCCACTTT. Amino acids: CASSLRGGSPLHF.